The present T cell receptor beta chain was sequenced within a study of T cells in Graves' hyperthyroidism and ophthalmopathy. RNA transcripts provided the source from which TCR beta CDR3 regions were amplified. Using the HTBI primer set, a first-round RT-PCR was run on the TCR CDR3. TCRdb re-analysed the multiplex PCR reads in MiXCR, keeping a single row per CDR3 protein. Altogether over 550,000 distinct CDR3 sequences are present, about a sixth being singletons, with the ten largest covering under 20%. Stable Graves' hyperthyroidism meant no ophthalmopathy progression within 18 months. Uncontrolled infection, other autoimmune disease, pregnancy or lactation barred patients from enrollment. Fresh peripheral blood, around 9.2 ml of it, supplied the PBMCs. CDR1 is KGHDR and CDR2 is SFDVKD in the germline V gene. Between the trimmed V and J ends, which lost 9 bases and 1 base, there was a span of 9 bases. CDR3 size: 13 residues.

This clonotype showed up many times. The origin of this receptor is a woman aged 18-29 years with Graves' hyperthyroidism. The chain links TRBV24-1 to TRBJ1-5, with D tentatively TRBD1 (5 bases). The sequencing input was blood. CDR3 residues: CATQGLSNQPQHF. For the CDR3, the DNA is TGTGCCACCCAGGGACTGAGCAATCAGCCCCAGCATTTT.